Below, 2 T cell receptor beta chains from the same sample are listed, as sequenced in a study of T cells in Graves' hyperthyroidism and ophthalmopathy. Amplified TCR beta CDR3 regions derived from RNA transcripts. TCR CDR3 underwent first-round RT-PCR with the HTBI primer set. TCRdb reanalysed the multiplex PCR reads using MiXCR and keeps one entry per CDR3 protein. This sample has roughly 130,000 distinct CDR3 sequences; around 20% occur once, and the top ten carry more than 60%. The sequencing sample was made of blood. Receptors originate from a woman between 45 and 65 years old with Graves' hyperthyroidism that later progressed to Graves' ophthalmopathy.

Many counts were recorded for this clonotype. J is TRBJ1-6 and V is TRBV10-3, with D possibly matching TRBD1 (5 bases). This CDR3 comprises 16 residues. Germline V gene sequence: CDR1 ENHRY, CDR2 SYGVKD. Trimming removed 10 bases at V and 0 bases at J, with 16 bases between. CDR3: CATKGQEGSYNSPLHF. The CDR3 DNA follows: TGTGCCACGAAGGGGCAGGAGGGCTCCTATAATTCACCCCTCCACTTT.

In its sample, this clonotype was seen many times. The chain couples TRBV3-1 to TRBJ2-2, with 7 bases that match TRBD1. V trimming: 3 bases; J trimming: 5 bases; junction bases outside the gene matches: 6. The CDR3 has 15 residues. CDR1 and CDR2 from the germline V gene are LGHDT and YNNKEL (reference sequence). CDR3 protein: CASSHYRGRTGELFF. The CDR3 nucleotides read TGTGCCAGCAGCCATTACAGGGGACGGACCGGGGAGCTGTTTTTT.